The T cell receptor beta chain described here comes from a study of blood T cells in healthy people across ages (dated by TCRdb to the mid-2010s). Looking at the study overall: In model experiments, template switching captured about one uniquely barcoded TCR beta cDNA molecule for every two T cells. To track age-related changes in TCR beta repertoire diversity, the study relied on deep sequencing normalized with unique cDNA molecular identifiers. The donors were divided into four age groups: young (average approximately 17 years), middle-aged (around 37), aged (about 60) and long-lived (about 84). To avoid experimental bias, donors of different ages were distributed randomly across sequencing lanes. Two additional independent replicas of 1 million unique cDNA reads from the same blood draw were analyzed for two donors (one aged 18 to 30 and one aged 80 or older).

Library creation used 5' RACE. Sequencing relied on an Illumina HiSeq 2500. A second 7 to 11 cycle PCR used a sample-barcoded 5' primer and a J-beta primer mix. A unique molecular identifier was introduced onto each TCR beta cDNA molecule by a template-switch 5' adaptor carrying 12 random nucleotides. Each sample yielded at least 3 million CDR3-containing paired-end reads. All of the RNA was converted into first-strand cDNA using the Mint cDNA synthesis kit, with a TRBC-specific oligonucleotide serving as the primer. After uracil-DNA glycosylase treatment, a first 18-cycle PCR used universal primers M1SS and BC2_uni_R on all cDNA. Under the source paper's analysis protocol: Normalization of each sample was performed by random selection of 1 million high-quality reads, each carrying a distinct molecular identifier. Reads with shared molecular identifiers were discarded instead of being binned into consensus sequences. MiTCR, set to a Q25 quality threshold and the strictest error-elimination algorithm, was used for CDR3 identification, clonotype clustering and error correction. A nonparametric unseen species model with Euler transformation was used to estimate lower-bound total TCR beta diversity. The raw public data were reprocessed by TCRdb itself: fastp quality trimming at Q25, MiXCR clonotype calling, in-frame beta chains only. Each CDR3 protein appears once, grouped with its most common genes and DNA. These V and J calls originate from TCRdb's pipeline instead of the authors' own analysis. The sample table lists about 1 million distinct CDR3 sequences, under 45% of them with a count of one. Of the sample, under 20% falls within the top ten clones.

Broader findings and caveats from the paper: Since profiling was done on bulk unsorted PBMCs, naive and antigen-experienced compartments could not be conclusively compared. Compared with the aged group, more naive CD4+ T cells, fewer expanded clones and increased TCR diversity were shown by the long-lived group, suggesting age selection. Observed TCR beta diversity per million T cells fell roughly linearly with age, and a significant reduction was already apparent by age around 40. A strong correlation was found between observed TCR beta diversity and the percentage of naive T cells measured by flow cytometry. Total diversity estimates from one million sequenced T cells were considered lower bounds and underestimates. The CMV infection status of donors was not known, potentially confounding age-related changes in expanded clonotypes.

Donors were 30 to 45 systemically healthy Caucasian individuals from Russia aged about 6 to 100 years. Approximately 9.3 milliliters of peripheral blood were drawn from each donor into EDTA-treated Vacutainer tubes. Ficoll-Paque density-gradient centrifugation was used to isolate PBMCs, with at least 6 million per sample. Total RNA, at least 6 micrograms per sample, was extracted from PBMCs with Trizol reagent. The percentages of naive CD45RAhigh/CD27high T cells were determined by flow cytometry on a PBMC aliquot from every donor. As regards this clonotype: Its antigen is unknown. Base qualities were left out, and no much larger clone turns up one base away.

CDR1 and CDR2 were assigned from the germline V gene as SGDLS and YYNGEE. Trimming takes 0 bases from V and 0 bases from J, and the germline ends sit 9 bases apart. The CDR3 holds 15 amino acids from the cysteine to the phenylalanine. Kept here is only the CDR3 DNA, which spans 45 bases and is read in frame from base 1. The sequence came from a woman aged 60-70 years in good health. Recombination joined TRBV9 with TRBJ1-2; 5 matching bases give a weak D call of TRBD1. Sequencing input: blood. The CDR3 is CASSVAGHPNYGYTF. Read as DNA, the sequence is TGTGCCAGCAGCGTAGCCGGACACCCTAACTATGGCTACACCTTC. With all but the CDR3 taken from the reference TRBV9 and TRBJ1-2 genes, the full variable domain is: DSGVTQTPKHLITATGQRVTLRCSPRSGDLSVYWYQQSLDQGLQFLIQYYNGEERAKGNILERFSAQQFPDLHSELNLSSLELGDSALYFCASSVAGHPNYGYTFGSGTRLTVV.